Presented here are 32 T cell receptor beta chains from one specimen sequenced in a study of vaccination effects on CD4 cells after COVID-19. Sequencing was preceded by expansion of antigen-specific CD4+ T cells with viral peptide pools in the ViraFEST assay. Isolation of CD4+ T cells took place after more than 9 days of culture. The vaccine recipients had no prior SARS-CoV-2 infection, with negative nucleocapsid antibodies. These receptors have no known antigen. Assay used: immunoSEQ multiplex PCR; TCRdb lists only in-frame clones, some missing. Here the sample spans about 73,000 clones, around 79% being singletons. Sample: CD4+ T cells from PBMCs cultured with SARS-CoV-2 spike peptides, taken before COVID-19 vaccination. Receptors originate from a human donor who received a COVID-19 vaccine.

This chain joins TRBV27 and TRBJ2-2, with TRBD1 as a possible D gene (6 bases). The germline V and J ends were trimmed by 8 bases and 6 bases, with 13 bases remaining between them. Germline assignment: CDR1 MNHEY and CDR2 SMNVEV (reference sequence). This CDR3 region has 13 residues. CDR3 amino acids: CASRDRRAGELFF. As DNA, the CDR3 is TGTGCCAGCCGCGACAGGCGCGCCGGGGAGCTGTTTTTT.

V gene TRBV6-6 combines with J gene TRBJ2-5; TRBD1 agrees at 12 bases. CDR3 length: 15 residues. Germline assignment: CDR1 MNHNY and CDR2 SVGAGI (reference sequence). After removal of 2 bases from V and 5 bases from J, the junction contained 3 bases not matched to a gene. The CDR3 DNA follows: TGTGCCAGCAGTTACGGGACAGGGGGCGGGGAGACCCAGTACTTC. Translating it yields CASSYGTGGGETQYF.

DNA for the CDR3: TGTGCCAGCAGCTTAGGTGTAGACACAGATACGCAGTATTTT. This codes for CASSLGVDTDTQYF. The chain uses TRBV7-2 and TRBJ2-3; no clear D. Between the trimmed V and J ends, which lost 1 base and 2 bases, there was a span of 7 bases. Looked up from germline, CDR1 is SGHTA and CDR2 is FQGNSA. This CDR3 comprises 14 residues.

This sequence joins TRBV18 and TRBJ2-5, with a weak D call TRBD2 (6 bases). This CDR3 comprises 18 residues. V was trimmed by 3 bases and J by 2 bases, leaving 22 bases between them. Germline V CDR1 and CDR2: KGHSH, LQKENI. CDR3 DNA sequence: TGTGCCAGCTCACCGCACGGGCCGGGAGTAACTATACAAGAGACCCAGTACTTC. Amino acids: CASSPHGPGVTIQETQYF.

This clone was counted between two and nine times. This rearrangement joins TRBV5-8 to TRBJ2-3; D is possibly TRBD1 (6 bases). There are 16 residues in the CDR3. CDR1 and CDR2 from the germline V gene are SGHTS and YDEGEE. The V end was cut by 7 bases, the J end by 1 base, with 19 bases between. This chain's CDR3 is CASPAGPGQGTDTQYF. Here the CDR3 DNA reads TGTGCCAGCCCAGCCGGGCCGGGACAAGGCACAGATACGCAGTATTTT.

The table lists this clone with a count of one. V gene TRBV6-6 combines with J gene TRBJ2-7; TRBD1 might be the D (8 bases). Germline loops: CDR1 MNHNY, CDR2 SVGAGI (reference sequence). This CDR3 has 15 residues. V lost 5 bases to trimming and J lost 6 bases, with 20 bases between them. CDR3 protein: CASSTSGQGLREQYV. The CDR3 DNA sequence: TGTGCCAGCAGTACATCCGGACAGGGACTACGCGAGCAGTACGTC.

The chain links TRBV5-1 to TRBJ1-1; D possibly corresponds to TRBD1 (5 bases). Germline CDR1 and CDR2: SGHRS and YFSETQ. CDR3 length: 15 residues. V was pared by 0 bases and J by 1 base, with 10 bases between. CDR3 sequence (DNA): TGCGCCAGCAGCTTGGAATGGACATCGAACACTGAAGCTTTCTTT. The encoded protein is CASSLEWTSNTEAFF.

The rearrangement links TRBV5-4 to TRBJ2-3; D unresolved. The CDR3 totals 12 residues. With 4 bases removed from V and 0 bases from J, the gap between germline ends came to 3 bases. CDR1 and CDR2 (germline): SGHNT, YYREEE (reference sequence). The CDR3 coding sequence is TGTGCCAGCAGCGCTAGCACAGATACGCAGTATTTT. Its translation: CASSASTDTQYF.

The V and J genes are TRBV2 and TRBJ1-6, with D uncertain. Germline V CDR1 and CDR2: SNHLY, FYNNEI. Between the trimmed V and J ends, which lost 2 bases and 10 bases, there was a span of 3 bases. The length of the CDR3 is 11 residues. CDR3 protein: CASSEKSPLHF. As DNA, the CDR3 is TGTGCCAGCAGTGAAAAATCACCCCTCCACTTT.

The sample holds one count of this clone. The chain is built from TRBV9 and TRBJ2-2; D gene unclear. Per germline, CDR1 SGDLS and CDR2 YYNGEE. The CDR3 is 15 residues long. The germline V and J ends were trimmed by 0 bases and 5 bases, with 11 bases remaining between them. The CDR3, as DNA: TGTGCCAGCAGCGTAGGCCACGTGGATACCGGGGAGCTGTTTTTT. It encodes CASSVGHVDTGELFF. Drawing the rest from reference TRBV9 and TRBJ2-2, the complete variable domain is DSGVTQTPKHLITATGQRVTLRCSPRSGDLSVYWYQQSLDQGLQFLIQYYNGEERAKGNILERFSAQQFPDLHSELNLSSLELGDSALYFCASSVGHVDTGELFFGEGSRLTVL.

The genes are TRBV19 and TRBJ1-1; perhaps TRBD1 as D (6 bases). The germline V and J ends were trimmed by 7 bases and 1 base, with 16 bases remaining between them. The CDR3 spans 15 residues. Germline assignment: CDR1 LNHDA and CDR2 SQIVND (reference sequence). CDR3 loop: CASTEDRRPNTEAFF. The CDR3 DNA follows: TGTGCCAGTACCGAAGACAGGCGCCCGAACACTGAAGCTTTCTTT.

The chain recombines TRBV7-9 with TRBJ2-5, with D perhaps given as TRBD1 or TRBD2 (5 bases each). V was trimmed by 2 bases and J by 3 bases, leaving 7 bases between them. The V gene's germline CDR1 is SEHNR and CDR2 FQNEAQ (reference sequence). The CDR3 loop spans 13 amino acids. The DNA of the CDR3 is TGTGCCAGCAGCTTATTGGGGGAAGAGACCCAGTACTTC. This translates into CASSLLGEETQYF.

Only a few counts were recorded for this clone. This chain connects TRBV5-1 to TRBJ1-2; no definite D call. V lost 0 bases and J 4 bases, leaving 10 bases between the germline ends. CDR3 length equals 14 residues. Per the germline V gene, CDR1 is SGHRS and CDR2 is YFSETQ. CDR3 loop: CASSLVPETYGYTF. CDR3 sequence (DNA): TGCGCCAGCAGCTTGGTCCCGGAAACCTATGGCTACACCTTC.

This chain links TRBV7-2 with TRBJ2-3; no clear D gene. This CDR3 is 14 amino acids long. Trimming removed 5 bases from V and 2 bases from J, with 11 bases in between. CDR1 is SGHTA, CDR2 FQGNSA, per germline. DNA for the CDR3: TGTGCCAGCAGCCTCGTGGGGAACACAGATACGCAGTATTTT. Translation: CASSLVGNTDTQYF.

The chain is built from TRBV24-1 and TRBJ2-5; TRBD1 or TRBD2 may be the D gene (5 bases each). The CDR3 is 15 amino acids. The germline V and J ends were trimmed by 6 bases and 4 bases, with 17 bases remaining between them. Looked up from germline, CDR1 is KGHDR and CDR2 is SFDVKD. CDR3 bases: TGTGCCACCAGTCGGGGACGGATTGGGGGAGAGACCCAGTACTTC. Its translation: CATSRGRIGGETQYF.

The chain uses TRBV5-5 and TRBJ1-5; D remains ambiguous. CDR3 size: 13 residues. V was pared by 4 bases and J by 3 bases, with 8 bases between. Germline V gene lookup returns CDR1 SGHKS and CDR2 YYEKEE (reference sequence). This CDR3 reads CASSPQSNQPQHF. Written as DNA, the CDR3 is TGTGCCAGCAGCCCCCAATCCAATCAGCCCCAGCATTTT. Drawing the rest from reference TRBV5-5 and TRBJ1-5, the complete variable domain is DAGVTQSPTHLIKTRGQQVTLRCSPISGHKSVSWYQQVLGQGPQFIFQYYEKEERGRGNFPDRFSARQFPNYSSELNVNALLLGDSALYLCASSPQSNQPQHFGDGTRLSIL.

For the CDR3, the DNA is TGCGCCAGCAGCTTGGCCGGAGACATCTCTGGAAACACCATATATTTT. This translates into CASSLAGDISGNTIYF. This chain uses TRBV5-1 with TRBJ1-3, with no clear D. Per the germline V gene, CDR1 is SGHRS and CDR2 is YFSETQ. The CDR3 extends over 16 amino acids. V lost 0 bases and J lost 0, with 10 bases in between. Drawing the rest from reference TRBV5-1 and TRBJ1-3, the complete variable domain is KAGVTQTPRYLIKTRGQQVTLSCSPISGHRSVSWYQQTPGQGLQFLFEYFSETQRNKGNFPGRFSGRQFSNSRSEMNVSTLELGDSALYLCASSLAGDISGNTIYFGEGSWLTVV.

The genes are TRBV3-1 (or the pseudogene TRBV3-2) and TRBJ1-1, with TRBD1 as a possible D gene (5 bases). The CDR3 is made up of 13 amino acids. Trimming took 6 bases from V and 3 from J, leaving 11 bases between them. In germline, CDR1 is LGHDT, CDR2 YNNKEL (reference sequence). The CDR3 region has the DNA TGTGCCAGCAGTCGAGGGGTAGACACTGAAGCTTTCTTT. Translating it yields CASSRGVDTEAFF.

The chain recombines TRBV13 with TRBJ2-1; no firm D call. Trimming took off 5 bases at V and 7 bases at J, with 15 bases between the two ends. Germline V CDR1 and CDR2: PRHDT, FYEKMQ (reference sequence). CDR3 size: 14 residues. CDR3 amino acids: CASSPEVNSNEQFF. The CDR3 DNA reads TGTGCCAGCAGCCCCGAGGTCAATTCGAATGAGCAGTTCTTC.

This clone was found once. The V gene is TRBV19, the J gene TRBJ1-6; 7 nucleotides line up with TRBD1. This CDR3 is built from 14 residues. The germline V gene encodes CDR1 LNHDA and CDR2 SQIVND (reference sequence). J was trimmed by 13 bases and V by 3 bases; bases with no gene match: 9. The CDR3 protein is CASSIGTAYFPLHF. The CDR3 coding sequence is TGTGCCAGTAGTATTGGGACAGCCTATTTTCCCCTCCACTTT.

The rearrangement links TRBV27 to TRBJ1-5; D ambiguous. Germline-derived CDR1 and CDR2 are MNHEY and SMNVEV (reference sequence). V was pared by 0 bases and J by 4 bases, with 7 bases between. The CDR3 covers 14 residues. The CDR3 loop reads CASSLSWVNQPQHF. Written as DNA, the CDR3 is TGTGCCAGCAGTTTATCGTGGGTAAATCAGCCCCAGCATTTT.

V and J are TRBV19 and TRBJ1-4; a possible D gene is TRBD1 (6 bases). There are 13 residues in the CDR3. Germline CDR1 is LNHDA and CDR2 is SQIVND (reference sequence). V dropped 7 bases and J dropped 6 bases, with 12 bases sitting between them. The CDR3 here is CASNRGHYEKLFF. The CDR3 DNA follows: TGTGCCAGTAACCGGGGACACTATGAAAAACTGTTTTTT.

This clone was counted a few times. V gene TRBV3-1 (or the pseudogene TRBV3-2) combines with J gene TRBJ1-6; D not resolved. Trimming shortened V by 1 base and J by 6 bases, and 7 bases separated the two germline ends. Germline CDR1 LGHDT, CDR2 YNNKEL (reference sequence). The CDR3 is 14 amino acids. CDR3 sequence: CASSQGSVNSPLHF. CDR3 sequence (DNA): TGTGCCAGCAGCCAAGGTAGTGTTAATTCACCCCTCCACTTT.

This clone was picked up a small number of times. The CDR3 nucleotides are TGTGCCAGACTTCGGGGCTACGAGCAGTACGTC. The encoded protein is CARLRGYEQYV. The chain recombines TRBV5-3 with TRBJ2-7; D may be TRBD2 (5 bases). TRBV5-3 is recorded as an ORF, its role being uncertain. This CDR3 is 11 amino acids long. Trimming took 7 bases from V and 3 from J, leaving 8 bases between them.

The chain has TRBV19 and TRBJ2-5, with 12 bases lining up with TRBD2. V shed 1 base and J 7 bases; nucleotides not matched to a gene: 10. The CDR3 consists of 17 residues. Per germline, CDR1 LNHDA and CDR2 SQIVND (reference sequence). The CDR3 sequence: CASSIGNLAGGLGTQYF. CDR3 coding DNA: TGTGCCAGTAGTATAGGGAACCTAGCGGGGGGGCTTGGGACCCAGTACTTC.

This clone has a handful of counts. The gene calls are TRBV28 and TRBJ1-1; D unclear. This CDR3 has 17 amino acids. Trimming took off 4 bases at V and 0 bases at J, with 18 bases between the two ends. Germline V gene lookup returns CDR1 MDHEN and CDR2 SYDVKM. The CDR3 DNA is TGTGCCAGCAGTTCCTCCACGTCATCGACCATGAACACTGAAGCTTTCTTT. As protein: CASSSSTSSTMNTEAFF.

The rearrangement uses TRBV9 and TRBJ2-3; TRBD2 matches 7 bases. Trimming at V came to 0 bases and at J to 2 bases, leaving 3 bases not matched to a gene. Germline CDR1 reads SGDLS; CDR2 reads YYNGEE. This CDR3 contains 15 residues. CDR3 nucleotide sequence: TGTGCCAGCAGCGTAGCAGCGGGGTACACAGATACGCAGTATTTT. It specifies CASSVAAGYTDTQYF.

The chain couples TRBV5-1 to TRBJ2-5; D call uncertain. This CDR3 region has 14 residues. CDR1 and CDR2 (germline): SGHRS, YFSETQ. The ends were cut back, 0 bases at V and 1 base at J, with 7 bases in the middle. CDR3 in amino acids: CASSLGHFQETQYF. Here the CDR3 DNA reads TGCGCCAGCAGCTTGGGCCACTTCCAAGAGACCCAGTACTTC.

The sample holds a few counts of this clone. This chain connects TRBV5-5 to TRBJ2-5; TRBD1 matches at 11 bases. The J segment lost 2 bases and the V segment lost 3 bases, leaving 6 bases of the junction unmatched. Germline V gene lookup returns CDR1 SGHKS and CDR2 YYEKEE (reference sequence). The CDR3 is made up of 16 amino acids. CDR3 residues: CASSSGDRGLQETQYF. In DNA form, the CDR3 reads TGTGCCAGCAGCTCCGGGGACAGGGGGTTACAAGAGACCCAGTACTTC. The full variable domain, in which reference TRBV5-5 and TRBJ2-5 provide the parts outside the CDR3, is DAGVTQSPTHLIKTRGQQVTLRCSPISGHKSVSWYQQVLGQGPQFIFQYYEKEERGRGNFPDRFSARQFPNYSSELNVNALLLGDSALYLCASSSGDRGLQETQYFGPGTRLLVL.

This chain uses TRBV19 with TRBJ2-3, with 13 bases aligning to TRBD2. CDR3 size: 13 residues. V was clipped by 9 bases and J by 4 bases; unmatched bases: 1. Germline loops: CDR1 LNHDA, CDR2 SQIVND (reference sequence). The CDR3 protein is CASGLAGADTQYF. The CDR3 coding sequence is TGTGCCAGCGGACTAGCGGGGGCAGATACGCAGTATTTT. Variable domain in full (rest from reference TRBV19 and TRBJ2-3): DGGITQSPKYLFRKEGQNVTLSCEQNLNHDAMYWYRQDPGQGLRLIYYSQIVNDFQKGDIAEGYSVSREKKESFPLTVTSAQKNPTAFYLCASGLAGADTQYFGPGTRLTVL.

The gene calls are TRBV12-3 or TRBV12-4 and TRBJ2-3; D remains unclear. Trimming took off 5 bases at V and 4 bases at J, with 10 bases between the two ends. The CDR3 sequence is 13 residues long. CDR3 loop: CASSPSEADTQYF. CDR3 in DNA: TGTGCCAGCAGTCCTTCAGAGGCAGATACGCAGTATTTT.

This sequence joins TRBV30 and TRBJ2-2, with D tentatively TRBD2 (7 bases). V was clipped by 2 bases and J by 7 bases, with 23 bases between them. The germline V gene has CDR1 GTSNPN and CDR2 SVGIG (reference sequence). The CDR3 length is 17 residues. In DNA form, the CDR3 reads TGTGCCTGGAGTACGTTGGGGGGGCCCCACCAACGCGGGGAGCTGTTTTTT. This encodes CAWSTLGGPHQRGELFF.